Listed below are T cell receptor beta chains from one sample, sequenced in a study of vaccination and CD4 T cells after COVID-19. No cognate antigen is known for these TCRs. A single record per CDR3 protein comes from TCRdb applying MiXCR to the PCR reads. This sample has more than 8,000 distinct CDR3 sequences, with roughly a fifth found just once. The starting material was CD4+ T cells from blood, cultured in vitro, obtained after SARS-CoV-2 vaccination. The receptors were gathered from a human donor who had recovered from COVID-19. Both conserved end residues are part of each CDR3. Each record gives: CDR3 length, clone size, V gene, D gene, J gene, CDR3 protein. A D gene is named only where the DNA matches it firmly. Clone size is stated in some rows and not others, as once, few, many or a class when expanded.

14	NA	TRBV2	NA	TRBJ1-3	CASSLTVSGNTIYF
14	NA	TRBV12-5	TRBD1	TRBJ1-1	CASGLATGSGEAFF
22	few	TRBV19	TRBD2	TRBJ2-5	CASSIGYRDPRTSGRTIETQYF
17	medium-sized	TRBV15	TRBD2	TRBJ2-5	CATSRAGTSGRGETQYF
19	NA	TRBV11-2	TRBD1	TRBJ2-3	CASSRQGARGPTSTDTQYF
16	few	TRBV7-9	TRBD2	TRBJ2-2	CASSLQTSGMGGELFF
15	many	TRBV24-1	TRBD1	TRBJ2-3	CATSEGDRGLDTQYF
17	NA	TRBV19	NA	TRBJ1-1	CASSIKGRSTMNTEAFF
15	few	TRBV10-2	NA	TRBJ1-6	CASSAPGHTVSPLHF
12	medium-sized	TRBV7-2	NA	TRBJ1-2	CASSLSAGGYTF